The 5 T cell receptor beta chains below were found in one sample sequenced in a study of CD8 T cells in ankylosing spondylitis. The antigens these receptors bind are not known. Study-wide points: A TCR beta motif of several highly homologous variants appeared characteristic of ankylosing spondylitis blood.

TCRdb re-analysed the 5' RACE reads in MiXCR, keeping a single row per CDR3 protein. Of hundreds of thousands of distinct CDR3 sequences listed, around 26% are singletons. Material for sequencing was blood, either unsorted or a sorted T cell fraction (not recorded which). These receptors all come from a male donor with ankylosing spondylitis.

V and J are TRBV20-1 and TRBJ1-3; D is perhaps TRBD1 (5 bases). Germline loops: CDR1 DFQATT, CDR2 SNEGSKA (reference sequence). With 5 bases removed from V and 0 bases from J, the gap between germline ends came to 11 bases. There are 14 residues in the CDR3. The CDR3 nucleotides read TGCAGTGCTGCTTACGGGACCTCTGGAAACACCATATATTTT. As protein: CSAAYGTSGNTIYF.

This clonotype was seen a handful of times. The chain employs TRBV20-1 and TRBJ2-1; tentative D call: TRBD2 (6 bases). Germline CDR1 and CDR2: DFQATT and SNEGSKA (reference sequence). The length of the CDR3 is 14 residues. V was cut by 4 bases and J by 0 bases, with 10 bases left in between. The CDR3 region has the DNA TGCAGTGCTATTAGCGGCAGCTCCTACAATGAGCAGTTCTTC. Encoded protein: CSAISGSSYNEQFF.

V usage is TRBV28 and J usage is TRBJ2-2, with 12 bases aligning to TRBD2. J lost 1 base, V lost 8 bases, and 2 bases had no gene match. Per the germline V gene, CDR1 is MDHEN and CDR2 is SYDVKM. The CDR3 contains 15 residues. This CDR3 reads CASGLAGLNTGELFF. The CDR3 DNA reads TGTGCCAGCGGACTAGCGGGATTGAACACCGGGGAGCTGTTTTTT. The variable domain in full, completed from reference TRBV28 and TRBJ2-2, reads DVKVTQSSRYLVKRTGEKVFLECVQDMDHENMFWYRQDPGLGLRLIYFSYDVKMKEKGDIPEGYSVSREKKERFSLILESASTNQTSMYLCASGLAGLNTGELFFGEGSRLTVL.

About this clonotype itself: A read error may account for a junction end that differs from germline. The J gene is TRBJ2-1, the V gene TRBV11-2; no clear D gene. The CDR3 length is 14 residues. From germline, CDR1 is SGHAT and CDR2 FQNNGV. The CDR3 region is CASSIEVNYNEQFF. CDR3 sequence (DNA): TGTGCCAGCAGCATAGAGGTCAACTACAATGAGCAGTTCTTC.

In its sample, this clonotype was seen a few times. CDR3 sequence reads: CASSLASGLAGGHEQFF. CDR3 in DNA: TGTGCCAGCAGTTTAGCCTCGGGACTAGCGGGAGGCCATGAGCAGTTCTTC. This chain connects TRBV12-3 or TRBV12-4 to TRBJ2-1; TRBD2 matches at 15 bases. The CDR3 loop spans 17 amino acids. The trim removed 0 bases at V and 8 bases at J, leaving 5 bases unmatched.